The sample holds many counts of the clone carrying this T cell receptor beta chain. Its cognate antigen is unknown. MiXCR, run by TCRdb on the 5' RACE reads, gives a single entry per CDR3 protein. The sample consists of 20,000 to 25,000 distinct CDR3 sequences, 2% to 2.5% of them appearing once. The V and J ends lost 4 bases and 1 base respectively, with 10 bases between them. This CDR3 has 14 amino acids. CDR1 and CDR2 from the germline V gene are SGHTA and FQGNSA. Blood mononuclear cells were expanded for three to four days using either OKT3 anti-CD3 antibody or CD3/CD28 beads. The sample is drawn from a study of beta chain bispecific antibodies for T cell cancers. At the level of the study: Healthy donor T cells cocultured with leukemia lines and bispecific antibodies. Study conclusions and caveats: The TRBV12-3 share of total TRBV signal fell around 99% after anti-TRBV12 rather than anti-CD19 exposure. In these mixed samples, most targeted TRBV reads derived from the leukemia cell line.

The source of this sequence is a human donor in good health. Some clones in this sample may be carry-over from other donors' samples. This chain uses TRBV7-2 with TRBJ2-5, with D perhaps TRBD1 (6 bases). The source was healthy donor T cells cultured with leukemia cells, collected from a culture containing a bispecific antibody targeting TCR Vbeta12. This CDR3 is CASSYDRTQETQYF. The CDR3 coding sequence is TGTGCCAGCAGCTACGACAGGACCCAAGAGACCCAGTACTTC.